One and the same sample provided the 21 T cell receptor beta chains below, sequenced in a study of cytomegalovirus exposure and HLA in healthy donors. 60 Vbeta and 13 Jbeta primers were used in PCR. The repertoire was sequenced with immunoSEQ multiplex PCR; TCRdb's copy has only in-frame clones and lacks some. Of around 150,000 clones in the sample, more than 75% were seen once. Material for sequencing was PBMCs. All receptors come from a man between 18 and 29 years old in good health and CMV-seronegative.

V is TRBV7-9 and J is TRBJ2-2, with D possibly TRBD1 on 5 matching bases. CDR1 and CDR2 from the germline V gene are SEHNR and FQNEAQ (reference sequence). Trimming pared 2 bases from V and 5 bases from J, leaving 15 bases between. The CDR3 runs 16 residues. CDR3 protein: CASSLYRPDLTGELFF. The CDR3, as DNA: TGTGCCAGCAGCTTATACAGGCCCGATTTGACCGGGGAGCTGTTTTTT.

This clone was observed a handful of times. This chain uses TRBV9 with TRBJ1-2; a possible D gene is TRBD1 (5 bases). CDR1 and CDR2 (germline): SGDLS, YYNGEE. The CDR3 consists of 13 residues. Between the trimmed V and J ends, which lost 0 bases and 8 bases, there was a span of 11 bases. CDR3 nucleotides: TGTGCCAGCAGCGTAGTTTCAGGGATGGGCTACACCTTC. It specifies CASSVVSGMGYTF. The full variable domain, its missing parts supplied by reference TRBV9 and TRBJ1-2, is DSGVTQTPKHLITATGQRVTLRCSPRSGDLSVYWYQQSLDQGLQFLIQYYNGEERAKGNILERFSAQQFPDLHSELNLSSLELGDSALYFCASSVVSGMGYTFGSGTRLTVV.

The V and J genes are TRBV7-2 and TRBJ1-5, with a tentative D call TRBD1 (6 bases). CDR3 length equals 15 residues. Germline lookup yields CDR1 SGHTA and CDR2 FQGNSA. The V end lost 5 bases, the J end lost 3 bases, and 14 bases lay between the germline ends. The CDR3, as DNA: TGTGCCAGCAGCCGAACTACAGGGTACAATCAGCCCCAGCATTTT. Encoded protein: CASSRTTGYNQPQHF.

The chain carries TRBV27 and TRBJ2-1; 9 bases agree with TRBD2. CDR1 is MNHEY, CDR2 SMNVEV, per germline (reference sequence). This CDR3 comprises 15 residues. With 3 bases clipped from V and 5 bases from J, the junction kept 5 bases outside the gene matches. The CDR3 DNA reads as TGTGCCAGCAGTTTGATCCTAGCGGGAAACAATGAGCAGTTCTTC. Translated, it gives CASSLILAGNNEQFF.

This chain connects TRBV5-4 to TRBJ2-2, with D possibly matching TRBD2 (5 bases). There are 14 residues in the CDR3. Germline V gene sequence: CDR1 SGHNT, CDR2 YYREEE (reference sequence). Trimming removed 3 bases at V and 6 bases at J, with 12 bases between. The CDR3 reads CASSSGGLAGELFF. In DNA, the CDR3 is TGTGCCAGCAGCTCCGGCGGGTTGGCCGGGGAGCTGTTTTTT.

This chain links TRBV15 with TRBJ2-5; TRBD2 matches at 7 bases. Germline CDR1 and CDR2: LNHNV and YYDKDF (reference sequence). This CDR3 is 17 amino acids long. Losses at the gene ends were 0 bases for V and 4 bases for J; bases not matched to a gene: 11. Written as DNA, the CDR3 is TGTGCCACCAGCAGAGATGGTATGGGGGGGGGAAGAGAGACCCAGTACTTC. It is translated as CATSRDGMGGGRETQYF.

This sequence joins TRBV19 and TRBJ2-3; a possible D gene is TRBD1 (5 bases). This CDR3 region has 13 residues. Per the germline V gene, CDR1 is LNHDA and CDR2 is SQIVND (reference sequence). Trimming shortened V by 6 bases and J by 3 bases, and 10 bases separated the two germline ends. This chain's CDR3 is CASSHRITDTQYF. For the CDR3, the DNA is TGTGCCAGTAGCCACAGGATTACAGATACGCAGTATTTT.

The chain combines TRBV5-1 with TRBJ2-3, with 11 bases aligning to TRBD1. Germline CDR1 and CDR2: SGHRS and YFSETQ. This CDR3 is 14 amino acids long. Trimming removed 4 bases from V and 4 bases from J; junction bases left unmatched: 2. The CDR3 DNA follows: TGCGCCAGCAGCCCGGGACAGGGGGCAGATACGCAGTATTTT. Protein: CASSPGQGADTQYF.

The rearrangement uses TRBV7-9 and TRBJ1-1; D gene unclear. CDR3 size: 15 residues. Germline V lookup: CDR1 SEHNR, CDR2 FQNEAQ (reference sequence). Trimming cost V 3 bases and J 1 base, with 12 bases left between them. The CDR3 spells CASSFTTGSNTEAFF. The DNA for the CDR3 is TGTGCCAGCAGCTTTACAACGGGATCGAACACTGAAGCTTTCTTT.

The gene calls are TRBV4-1 and TRBJ1-2, with 7 bases identical to TRBD1. Trimming removed 2 bases from V and 2 bases from J; junction bases left unmatched: 5. CDR1 and CDR2 from the germline V gene are MGHRA and YSYEKL. The CDR3 has 15 amino acids. The CDR3 is CASSQLTGQNYGYTF. Here the CDR3 DNA reads TGCGCCAGCAGCCAATTGACGGGACAGAACTATGGCTACACCTTC.

This clone has only a few counts. V usage is TRBV29-1 and J usage is TRBJ1-2; D unresolved. The V gene lost 3 bases and the J gene lost 5 bases, with 7 bases spanning the gap. In germline, CDR1 is SQVTM, CDR2 ANQGSEA. CDR3 length: 11 amino acids. In DNA form, the CDR3 reads TGCAGCGTTGACAGTGCTTATGGCTACACCTTC. Amino acid sequence: CSVDSAYGYTF.

The chain is built from TRBV28 and TRBJ2-3; 7 bases fit TRBD2. V shed 6 bases and J 2 bases; nucleotides not matched to a gene: 5. This CDR3 spans 14 amino acids. Germline CDR1 MDHEN, CDR2 SYDVKM. In DNA form, the CDR3 reads TGTGCCAGCAGCAACGGGAGGTTCACAGATACGCAGTATTTT. Translation: CASSNGRFTDTQYF.

This chain connects TRBV7-9 to TRBJ1-6, with D uncertain. CDR3 length: 13 residues. The V and J ends lost 4 bases and 7 bases respectively, with 8 bases between them. Germline lookup yields CDR1 SEHNR and CDR2 FQNEAQ (reference sequence). CDR3 in amino acids: CASSSGGNSPLHF. In DNA form, the CDR3 reads TGTGCCAGCAGCTCAGGAGGGAATTCACCCCTCCACTTT. The full variable domain, rest sourced from reference TRBV7-9 and TRBJ1-6, is DTGVSQNPRHKITKRGQNVTFRCDPISEHNRLYWYRQTLGQGPEFLTYFQNEAQLEKSRLLSDRFSAERPKGSFSTLEIQRTEQGDSAMYLCASSSGGNSPLHFGNGTRLTVT.

This clone was recorded a few times. The CDR3 reads CASSFRGGEGNTEAFF. Written as DNA, the CDR3 is TGTGCCAGCAGCTTCCGTGGAGGGGAGGGGAACACTGAAGCTTTCTTT. This sequence joins TRBV13 and TRBJ1-1, with a possible D match to TRBD1 (5 bases). There are 16 residues in the CDR3. CDR1 and CDR2 from the germline V gene are PRHDT and FYEKMQ (reference sequence). Trimming pared 3 bases from V and 1 base from J, leaving 15 bases between.

This chain links TRBV5-8 with TRBJ1-1; 8 positions agree with TRBD1. CDR3 length equals 17 residues. Trimming removed 4 bases from V and 0 bases from J; junction bases left unmatched: 11. Per germline, CDR1 SGHTS and CDR2 YDEGEE. As DNA, the CDR3 is TGTGCCAGCAGCCACAGCGGGACAGGACGTATGAACACTGAAGCTTTCTTT. Protein: CASSHSGTGRMNTEAFF.

The rearrangement uses TRBV7-2 and TRBJ1-5; a weak D match, TRBD1 (6 bases). V dropped 2 bases and J dropped 3 bases, with 11 bases sitting between them. The CDR3 is made up of 15 amino acids. Germline V gene sequence: CDR1 SGHTA, CDR2 FQGNSA. CDR3 bases: TGTGCCAGCAGCTTAACAGGGCAATCCAATCAGCCCCAGCATTTT. Translating gives CASSLTGQSNQPQHF.

The rearrangement joins TRBV6-5 to TRBJ1-1; possible D gene TRBD1, 6 bases. Germline V lookup: CDR1 MNHEY, CDR2 SVGAGI. V was clipped by 0 bases and J by 3 bases, with 8 bases between them. The CDR3 spans 14 residues. The DNA for the CDR3 is TGTGCCAGCAGTTACTCAGCAGGGGACACTGAAGCTTTCTTT. It specifies CASSYSAGDTEAFF.

The chain employs TRBV5-5 and TRBJ1-6, with D possibly TRBD1 on 6 matching bases. The CDR3 runs 15 residues. With 2 bases removed from V and 7 bases from J, the gap between germline ends came to 13 bases. The germline V gene has CDR1 SGHKS and CDR2 YYEKEE (reference sequence). CDR3 sequence (DNA): TGTGCCAGCAGCTTTGCAGGGGCGGAGAATTCACCCCTCCACTTT. This translates into CASSFAGAENSPLHF.

This sequence joins TRBV5-1 and TRBJ2-1, with 9 bases identical to TRBD2. This CDR3 region has 14 residues. CDR1 is SGHRS, CDR2 YFSETQ, per germline. The J segment lost 8 bases and the V segment lost 5 bases, leaving 8 bases of the junction unmatched. CDR3 nucleotides: TGCGCCAGCAGGGGGCGGGGGGGCGAGGATGAGCAGTTCTTC. Its translation: CASRGRGGEDEQFF. The variable domain in full, completed from reference TRBV5-1 and TRBJ2-1, reads KAGVTQTPRYLIKTRGQQVTLSCSPISGHRSVSWYQQTPGQGLQFLFEYFSETQRNKGNFPGRFSGRQFSNSRSEMNVSTLELGDSALYLCASRGRGGEDEQFFGPGTRLTVL.

The chain couples TRBV7-6 to TRBJ2-3, with 11 bases aligning to TRBD1. Germline V CDR1 and CDR2: SGHVS, FNYEAQ. This CDR3 has 15 residues. The V gene end was trimmed by 5 bases and the J gene end by 4 bases; junction bases not matched to a gene: 5. CDR3 DNA: TGTGCCAGCAGCCCCGGGACAGGGGGTCCAGATACGCAGTATTTT. Protein sequence: CASSPGTGGPDTQYF.

As for this clone: A read error may produce the germline difference seen at one junction end. Other DNA sequences within the sample encode an identical CDR3. Here the CDR3 reads CASSIYENSPLHF. The CDR3 DNA reads as TGTGCCAGTAGTATCTACGAAAATTCCCCCCTCCACTTT. The rearrangement links TRBV19 to TRBJ1-6; D call uncertain. CDR3 size: 13 residues. Germline-derived CDR1 and CDR2 are LNHDA and SQIVND (reference sequence).